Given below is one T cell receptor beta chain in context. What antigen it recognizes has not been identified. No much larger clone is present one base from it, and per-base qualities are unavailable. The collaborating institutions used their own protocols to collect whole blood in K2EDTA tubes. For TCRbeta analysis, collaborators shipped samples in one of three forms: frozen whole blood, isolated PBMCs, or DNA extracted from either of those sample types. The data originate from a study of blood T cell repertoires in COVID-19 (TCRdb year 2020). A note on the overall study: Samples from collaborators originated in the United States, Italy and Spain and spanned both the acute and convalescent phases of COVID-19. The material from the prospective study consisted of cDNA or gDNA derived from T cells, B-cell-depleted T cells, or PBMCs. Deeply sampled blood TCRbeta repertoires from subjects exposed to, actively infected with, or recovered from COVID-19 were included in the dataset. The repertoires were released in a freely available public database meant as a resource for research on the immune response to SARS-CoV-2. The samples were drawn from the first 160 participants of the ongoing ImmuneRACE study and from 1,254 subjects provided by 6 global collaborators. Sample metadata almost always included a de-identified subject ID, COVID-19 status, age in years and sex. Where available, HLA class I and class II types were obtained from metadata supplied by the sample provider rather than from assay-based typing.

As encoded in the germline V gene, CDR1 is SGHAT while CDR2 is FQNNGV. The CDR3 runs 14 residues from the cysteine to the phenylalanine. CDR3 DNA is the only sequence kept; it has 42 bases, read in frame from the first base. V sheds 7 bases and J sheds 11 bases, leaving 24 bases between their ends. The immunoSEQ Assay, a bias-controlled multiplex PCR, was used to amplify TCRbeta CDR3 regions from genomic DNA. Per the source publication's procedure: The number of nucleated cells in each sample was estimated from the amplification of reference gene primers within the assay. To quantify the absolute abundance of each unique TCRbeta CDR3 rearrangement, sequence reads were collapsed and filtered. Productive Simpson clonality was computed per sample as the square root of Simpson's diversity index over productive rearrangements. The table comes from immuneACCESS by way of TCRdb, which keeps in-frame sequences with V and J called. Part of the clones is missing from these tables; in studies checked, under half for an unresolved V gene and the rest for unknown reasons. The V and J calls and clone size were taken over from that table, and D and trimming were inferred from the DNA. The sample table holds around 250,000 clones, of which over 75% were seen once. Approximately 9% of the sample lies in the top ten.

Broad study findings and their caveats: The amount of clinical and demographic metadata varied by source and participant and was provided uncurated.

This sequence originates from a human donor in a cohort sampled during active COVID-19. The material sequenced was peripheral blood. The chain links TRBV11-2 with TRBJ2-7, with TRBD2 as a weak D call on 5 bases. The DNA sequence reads TGTGCCAGCACACCCTTTGGTGGGAGTCTAAAGGAGTACTTC. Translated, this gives CASTPFGGSLKEYF.